This T cell receptor (beta chain) was recovered during a study of T cell clones after liver transplantation. Study-wide context: HCV positivity affected three of eight recipients; the rest lacked autoimmune or viral indications. Until 12-24 months post-transplant, subjects got standard immunosuppression and no induction.

Sequenced by immunoSEQ multiplex PCR; TCRdb stores in-frame clones only, minus some. Of roughly 20,000 clones listed, approximately 88% are singletons. This CDR3 contains 15 residues. With V trimmed by 2 bases and J by 1 base, 2 bases remained unmatched. Germline V gene lookup returns CDR1 MDHEN and CDR2 SYDVKM. Study findings and constraints: A significant post-transplant drop in circulating graft-donor-reactive CD4 TCRbeta sequences occurred in most of the 8 subjects.

On this clone itself: Its antigen is not known.

The chain uses TRBV28 and TRBJ2-7, with 10 bases matching TRBD2. The receptor's source is a human donor who received a liver transplant. The sequences come from CD8+ T cells from blood, collected before liver transplant. Written as DNA, the CDR3 is TGTGCCAGCAGTTTAATAGCGGGAGGTTCCTACGAGCAGTACTTC. It encodes CASSLIAGGSYEQYF.